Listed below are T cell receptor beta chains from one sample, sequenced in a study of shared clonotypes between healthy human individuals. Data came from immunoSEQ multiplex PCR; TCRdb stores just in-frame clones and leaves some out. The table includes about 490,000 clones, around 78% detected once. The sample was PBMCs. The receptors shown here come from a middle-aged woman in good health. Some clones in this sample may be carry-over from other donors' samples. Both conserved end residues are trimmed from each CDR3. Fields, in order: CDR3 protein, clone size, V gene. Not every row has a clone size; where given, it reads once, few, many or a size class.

ASRITGGDTQY | NA | TRBV28
ASSNPVTYEQY | NA | TRBV11-2
AWTGRHRETQY | NA | TRBV30
ASSLRGGTYNEQF | few | TRBV7-3
ASSYSPGQGRDGYT | NA | TRBV6-5
ASSSRGQGAYNEQF | NA | TRBV7-2
ASSMQGSYEQY | once | TRBV19
AIRDTSHNEQF | NA | TRBV10-3
ASSVPPIDGEQY | once | TRBV21-1
ASSVVGGPEQY | many | TRBV2
ASSDATADTQY | NA | TRBV6-4
ASSPYRGRGTEAF | NA | TRBV14
AWAPWLGNTIY | NA | TRBV30
ASSSLRAGELF | NA | TRBV7-9
AWKTGSGNTIY | NA | TRBV30
ASSLAGTSEETQY | NA | TRBV5-1
ASSVRADNEQF | NA | TRBV6-4
ASSQGAGVSYEQY | NA | TRBV7-2
ASSLMDRGEQY | few | TRBV18
SVEVSGASYEQY | NA | TRBV29-1
ASSLLAGGNTGELF | NA | TRBV5-5
ASSQEDSLLNTGELF | NA | TRBV4-1
ASSSDIGVAF | many | TRBV7-6
ASSVTGTSGSGGDTQY | NA | TRBV5-1
ASSYSSWRRYNEQF | NA | TRBV6-5
ASSYSLSDATDTQY | once | TRBV6-5
ASSSVIRTDNYGYT | NA | TRBV5-6
ASRYRDSFSYGYT | NA | TRBV2
ASSEAGRGIGTSVYEQY | NA | TRBV2
AISDGTYNEQF | NA | TRBV10-3
ASTTIRQGIAQY | NA | TRBV11-2
ASRVAENSYEQY | NA | TRBV5-1
SVEEGVRTGELF | NA | TRBV29-1
ASSRGTAAETPLH | NA | TRBV27
ASSAQTNQPQH | few | TRBV27
ASSYSQAQETQY | NA | TRBV6-5
ATRSDRDTGELF | few | TRBV15
AWSVPGGRETQY | NA | TRBV30
AISGSTDTQY | NA | TRBV10-3
ASSLSPLSNTEAF | NA | TRBV5-5
ASSLGDAPNQPQH | few | TRBV7-9
ASRQTVTGNTIY | few | TRBV6-1
ASSPSPDGYNEQF | NA | TRBV6-5
AWSSTTPGQITDTQY | many | TRBV30